This T cell receptor (beta chain) is from a study of T cells after yellow fever vaccination. Whole-study findings and limits: Clones that expanded after primary vaccination mostly reappeared after the booster (96% CD4, roughly 87% CD8).

Via MiXCR, TCRdb re-called the 5' RACE reads, giving one row per CDR3 protein. The table has 340,000 or so distinct CDR3 sequences, under 15% seen once. Trimming removed 7 bases at V and 1 base at J, with 10 bases between. The CDR3 has 14 amino acids. Germline assignment: CDR1 SGHTA and CDR2 FQGNSA. This clonotype was recorded a few times. Antigen unknown. The receptor's source is a man aged 18 to 29 who received the YFV17D yellow fever vaccine. Sample: CD4+ T cells sorted from PBMCs, taken 15 days after the yellow fever booster vaccination. The chain carries TRBV7-2 and TRBJ2-2; D remains unclear. This CDR3 is CASTLERNTGELFF. CDR3 DNA sequence: TGTGCCAGCACCCTCGAGAGGAACACCGGGGAGCTGTTTTTT.